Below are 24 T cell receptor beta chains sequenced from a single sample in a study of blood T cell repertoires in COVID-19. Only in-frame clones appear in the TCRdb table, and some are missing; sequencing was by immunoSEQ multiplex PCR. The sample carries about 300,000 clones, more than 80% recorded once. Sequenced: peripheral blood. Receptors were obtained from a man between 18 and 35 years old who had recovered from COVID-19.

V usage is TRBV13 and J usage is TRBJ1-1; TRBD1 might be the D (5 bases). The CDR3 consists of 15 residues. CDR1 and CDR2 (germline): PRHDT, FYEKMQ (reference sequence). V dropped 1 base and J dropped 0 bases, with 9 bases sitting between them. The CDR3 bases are TGTGCCAGCAGCTTAGAGGTGACAGTGAACACTGAAGCTTTCTTT. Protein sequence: CASSLEVTVNTEAFF.

The CDR3, as DNA: TGTGCCAGCAGCGACACAGGGGGTGAGCAGTTCTTC. Translating it yields CASSDTGGEQFF. This chain joins TRBV7-9 and TRBJ2-1; TRBD1 matches at 8 bases. The CDR3 extends over 12 amino acids. The germline V gene encodes CDR1 SEHNR and CDR2 FQNEAQ (reference sequence). Trimming cost V 5 bases and J 9 bases; bases outside gene matches: 3.

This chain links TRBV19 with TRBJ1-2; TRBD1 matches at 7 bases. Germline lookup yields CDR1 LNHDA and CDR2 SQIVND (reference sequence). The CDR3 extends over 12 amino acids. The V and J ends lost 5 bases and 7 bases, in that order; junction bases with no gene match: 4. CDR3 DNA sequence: TGTGCCAGTAGTTCCTGGGACAGTGGCTACACCTTC. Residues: CASSSWDSGYTF.

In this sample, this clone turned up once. The CDR3 loop is CASSLQGFTDTQYF. The CDR3 region has the DNA TGTGCCAGCAGTCTACAGGGTTTTACAGATACGCAGTATTTT. The chain has TRBV6-5 and TRBJ2-3, with a possible D match to TRBD1 (6 bases). This CDR3 region has 14 residues. Germline V gene data show CDR1 as MNHEY and CDR2 as SVGAGI. V was pared by 5 bases and J by 3 bases, with 12 bases between.

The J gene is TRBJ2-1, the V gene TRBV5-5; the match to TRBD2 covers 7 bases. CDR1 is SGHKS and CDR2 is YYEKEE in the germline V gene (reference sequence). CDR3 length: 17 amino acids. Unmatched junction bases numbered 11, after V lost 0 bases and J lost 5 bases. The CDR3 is CASSLAIGPSGHNEQFF. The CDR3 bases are TGTGCCAGCAGCTTGGCCATCGGTCCTAGCGGCCACAATGAGCAGTTCTTC.

This chain's CDR3 is CASSDSADSSYEQYF. In nucleotides, the CDR3 is TGTGCCAGCAGTGATTCGGCAGACAGTTCCTACGAGCAGTACTTC. This chain joins TRBV6-1 and TRBJ2-7; D is perhaps TRBD1 (5 bases). Between the trimmed V and J ends, which lost 3 bases and 1 base, there was a span of 13 bases. The CDR3 spans 15 residues. Germline assignment: CDR1 MNHNS and CDR2 SASEGT.

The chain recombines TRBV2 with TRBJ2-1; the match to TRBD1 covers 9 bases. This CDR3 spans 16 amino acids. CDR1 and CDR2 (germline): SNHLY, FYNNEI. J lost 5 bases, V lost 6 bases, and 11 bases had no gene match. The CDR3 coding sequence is TGTGCCAGCAGAAAACCACGGGACAGGGCAGACAATGAGCAGTTCTTC. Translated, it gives CASRKPRDRADNEQFF.

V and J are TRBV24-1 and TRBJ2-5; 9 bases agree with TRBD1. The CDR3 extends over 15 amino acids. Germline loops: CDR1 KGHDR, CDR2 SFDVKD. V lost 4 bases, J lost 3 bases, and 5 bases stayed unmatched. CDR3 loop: CATSDPRDREETQYF. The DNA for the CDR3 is TGTGCCACCAGTGACCCCCGGGACAGGGAAGAGACCCAGTACTTC.

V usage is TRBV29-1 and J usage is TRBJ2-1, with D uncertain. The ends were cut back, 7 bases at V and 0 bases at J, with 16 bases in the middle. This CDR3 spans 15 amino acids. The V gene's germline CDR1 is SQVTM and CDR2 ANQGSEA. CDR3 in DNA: TGCAGCGCCCCGAGTGGGTCTAGCTCCTACAATGAGCAGTTCTTC. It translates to CSAPSGSSSYNEQFF.

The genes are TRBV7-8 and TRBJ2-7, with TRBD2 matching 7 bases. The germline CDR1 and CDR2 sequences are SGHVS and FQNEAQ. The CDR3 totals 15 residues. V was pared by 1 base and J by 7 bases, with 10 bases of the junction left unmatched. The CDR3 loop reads CASSLDSDPGREQYF. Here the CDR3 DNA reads TGTGCCAGCAGCTTAGATTCGGACCCCGGGAGGGAGCAGTACTTC.

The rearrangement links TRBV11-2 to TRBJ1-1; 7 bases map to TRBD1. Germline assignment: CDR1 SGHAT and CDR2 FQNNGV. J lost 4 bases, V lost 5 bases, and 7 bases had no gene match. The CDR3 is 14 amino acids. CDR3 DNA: TGTGCCAGCAGCACTGGACAGGTCATCACTGAAGCTTTCTTT. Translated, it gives CASSTGQVITEAFF.

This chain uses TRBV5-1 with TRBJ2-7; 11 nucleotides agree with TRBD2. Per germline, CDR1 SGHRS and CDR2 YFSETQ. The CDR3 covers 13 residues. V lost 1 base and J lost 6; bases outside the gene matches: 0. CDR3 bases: TGCGCCAGCAGCTTGACTAGCGGGAGCGAGCAGTACTTC. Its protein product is CASSLTSGSEQYF.

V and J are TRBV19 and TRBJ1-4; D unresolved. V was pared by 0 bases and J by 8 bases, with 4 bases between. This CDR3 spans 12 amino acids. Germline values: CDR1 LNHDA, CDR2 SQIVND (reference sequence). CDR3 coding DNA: TGTGCCAGTAGTATAGACGGGGAAAAACTGTTTTTT. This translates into CASSIDGEKLFF.

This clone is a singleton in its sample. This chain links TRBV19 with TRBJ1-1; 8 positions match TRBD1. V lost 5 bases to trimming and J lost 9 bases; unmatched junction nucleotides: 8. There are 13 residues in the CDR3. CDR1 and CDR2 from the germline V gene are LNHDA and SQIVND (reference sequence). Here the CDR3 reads CASSQDRVRKAFF. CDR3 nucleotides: TGTGCCAGTAGTCAGGACAGGGTTCGTAAAGCTTTCTTT.

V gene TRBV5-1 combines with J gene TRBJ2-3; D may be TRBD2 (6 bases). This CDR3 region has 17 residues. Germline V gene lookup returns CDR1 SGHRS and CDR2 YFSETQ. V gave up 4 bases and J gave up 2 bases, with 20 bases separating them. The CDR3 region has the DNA TGCGCCAGCAGCGTAGGCCGTGGCGGGGCTAACACAGATACGCAGTATTTT. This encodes CASSVGRGGANTDTQYF.

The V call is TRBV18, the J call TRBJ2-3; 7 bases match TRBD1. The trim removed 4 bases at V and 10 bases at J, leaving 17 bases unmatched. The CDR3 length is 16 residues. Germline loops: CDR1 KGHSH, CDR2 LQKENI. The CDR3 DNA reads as TGTGCCAGCTCACTCGCCGGGACAGTCTTTATGCATCCGCAGTATTTT. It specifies CASSLAGTVFMHPQYF.

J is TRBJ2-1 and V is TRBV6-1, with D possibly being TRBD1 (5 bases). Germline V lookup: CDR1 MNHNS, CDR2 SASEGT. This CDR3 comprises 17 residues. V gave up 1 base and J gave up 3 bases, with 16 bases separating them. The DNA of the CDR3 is TGTGCCAGCAGTGAAGTACTTACTCCAGGGTTCTACAATGAGCAGTTCTTC. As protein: CASSEVLTPGFYNEQFF.

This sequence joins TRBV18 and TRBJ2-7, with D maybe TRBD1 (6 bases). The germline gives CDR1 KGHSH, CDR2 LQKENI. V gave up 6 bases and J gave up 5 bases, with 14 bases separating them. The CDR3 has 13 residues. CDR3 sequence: CASSPRGRDEQYF. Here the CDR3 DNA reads TGTGCCAGCTCCCCCAGGGGAAGAGACGAGCAGTACTTC.

For the CDR3, the DNA is TGTGCCAGCAGTTTTCTGTTCACAGATACGCAGTATTTT. This codes for CASSFLFTDTQYF. This chain uses TRBV27 with TRBJ2-3; D gene uncertain. This CDR3 region has 13 residues. The V gene lost 3 bases and the J gene lost 2 bases, with 6 bases spanning the gap. The germline V gene encodes CDR1 MNHEY and CDR2 SMNVEV (reference sequence).

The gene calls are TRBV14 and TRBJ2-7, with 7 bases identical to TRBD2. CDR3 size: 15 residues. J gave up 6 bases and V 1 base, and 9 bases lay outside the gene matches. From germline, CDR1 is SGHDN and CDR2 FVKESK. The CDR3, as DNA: TGTGCCAGCAGCCAAGGCTTGGCGGGAGTCAGCGAGCAGTACTTC. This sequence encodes CASSQGLAGVSEQYF.

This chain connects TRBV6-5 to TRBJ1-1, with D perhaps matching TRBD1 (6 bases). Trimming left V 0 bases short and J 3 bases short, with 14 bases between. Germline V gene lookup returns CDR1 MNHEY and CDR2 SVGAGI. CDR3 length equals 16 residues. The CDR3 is CASSYSPPGVDTEAFF. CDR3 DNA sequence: TGTGCCAGCAGTTACTCGCCGCCAGGGGTGGACACTGAAGCTTTCTTT.

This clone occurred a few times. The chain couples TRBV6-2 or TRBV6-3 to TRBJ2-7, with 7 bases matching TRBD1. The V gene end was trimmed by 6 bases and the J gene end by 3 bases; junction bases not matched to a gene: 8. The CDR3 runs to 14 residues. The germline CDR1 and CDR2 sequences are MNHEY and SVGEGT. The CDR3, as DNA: TGTGCCAGCAGGCCTGACAGGGCGTACTACGAGCAGTACTTC. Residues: CASRPDRAYYEQYF.

In DNA, the CDR3 is TGTGCCAGCTCACCCCGGGACAGTTACAATGAGCAGTTCTTC. Amino acids: CASSPRDSYNEQFF. The chain joins TRBV18 to TRBJ2-1, with 7 bases that match TRBD1. The V gene's germline CDR1 is KGHSH and CDR2 LQKENI. The ends lost 3 bases at V and 4 bases at J; junction bases unmatched: 3. CDR3 length: 14 residues. Based on the CDR3 plus reference TRBV18 and TRBJ2-1, the full variable domain is NAGVMQNPRHLVRRRGQEARLRCSPMKGHSHVYWYRQLPEEGLKFMVYLQKENIIDESGMPKERFSAEFPKEGPSILRIQQVVRGDSAAYFCASSPRDSYNEQFFGPGTRLTVL.

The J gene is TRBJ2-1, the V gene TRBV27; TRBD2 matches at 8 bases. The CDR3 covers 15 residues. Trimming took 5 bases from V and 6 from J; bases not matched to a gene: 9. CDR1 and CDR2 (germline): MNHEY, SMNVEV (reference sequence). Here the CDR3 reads CASSVGAGGINEQFF. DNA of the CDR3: TGTGCCAGCAGTGTGGGTGCGGGGGGAATCAATGAGCAGTTCTTC.